The 25 T cell receptor beta chains below were found in one sample sequenced in a study of T cell repertoires in cytomegalovirus infection (dated by TCRdb to the late 2010s). TCRdb names Illumina HiSeq 1500 as the instrument used. TCRdb itself trimmed the public reads at Q25 with fastp, ran MiXCR and retained productive beta chains. Rows are unified per CDR3 protein, each entry keeping the most common DNA and genes. The sample table holds over 85,000 distinct CDR3 sequences, of which approximately 15% were seen once. 8% of the sample is taken by the ten largest. Input material: PBMCs. The receptor source for this set is a human donor in good health (CMV status not recorded). Some clones in this sample may be carry-over from other donors' samples.

V gene TRBV10-3 combines with J gene TRBJ2-7; D may correspond to TRBD1 or TRBD2 (5 bases each). The CDR3 is made up of 16 amino acids. The V gene's germline CDR1 is ENHRY and CDR2 SYGVKD. Trimming shortened V by 6 bases and J by 4 bases, and 22 bases separated the two germline ends. CDR3 nucleotide sequence: TGTGCCATCAGCCTAGCTCCCAAAGGGGCGCAATACGAGCAGTACTTC. This gives the protein CAISLAPKGAQYEQYF.

This clonotype came up many times. V is TRBV7-6 and J is TRBJ1-1; no clear D. The CDR3 extends over 12 amino acids. V was pared by 2 bases and J by 8 bases, with 9 bases between. CDR1 is SGHVS and CDR2 is FNYEAQ in the germline V gene. The CDR3 nucleotides are TGTGCCAGCAGCTTACCGGGTGGCGAAGCTTTCTTT. Protein: CASSLPGGEAFF.

This clonotype was observed at least ten times. This rearrangement joins TRBV7-2 to TRBJ2-1; 7 nucleotides agree with TRBD2. The V segment lost 1 base and the J segment 6 bases; nucleotides outside the gene matches: 3. CDR3 length: 14 amino acids. CDR1 and CDR2 from the germline V gene are SGHTA and FQGNSA. This CDR3 reads CASSLVGGVNEQFF. The CDR3 DNA follows: TGTGCCAGCAGCTTAGTTGGGGGGGTCAATGAGCAGTTCTTC.

The table lists this clonotype with many counts. This chain joins TRBV11-1 and TRBJ2-7; D perhaps matches TRBD2 (5 bases). The germline gives CDR1 SGHAT, CDR2 FQDESV (reference sequence). V was trimmed by 2 bases and J by 0 bases, leaving 20 bases between them. This CDR3 is 18 amino acids long. The CDR3: CASSLSDRLASLSYEQYF. In nucleotides, the CDR3 is TGTGCCAGCAGCTTATCAGACCGGCTAGCATCCCTCTCCTACGAGCAGTACTTC.

The sample holds many counts of this clonotype. This sequence joins TRBV7-2 and TRBJ1-1, with no clear D. The CDR3 is 13 amino acids. The germline V gene encodes CDR1 SGHTA and CDR2 FQGNSA. The CDR3, as DNA: TGTCGATCAAAATTGCAGGCGAACACTGAAGCTTTCTTT. It codes for CRSKLQANTEAFF.

The rearrangement joins TRBV7-8 to TRBJ2-5; unclear D gene. Germline CDR1 and CDR2: SGHVS and FQNEAQ. This CDR3 contains 14 residues. The germline V and J ends were trimmed by 0 bases and 4 bases, with 9 bases remaining between them. For the CDR3, the DNA is TGTGCCAGCAGCTTAGCAGCTAGTCGAGAGACCCAGTACTTC. This codes for CASSLAASRETQYF. Full variable domain (missing parts from reference TRBV7-8 and TRBJ2-5): GAGVSQSPRYKVAKRGQDVALRCDPISGHVSLFWYQQALGQGPEFLTYFQNEAQLDKSGLPSDRFFAERPEGSVSTLKIQRTQQEDSAVYLCASSLAASRETQYFGPGTRLLVL.

V is TRBV5-1 and J is TRBJ2-4; D unclear. Germline V gene data show CDR1 as SGHRS and CDR2 as YFSETQ. The ends were cut back, 5 bases at V and 0 bases at J, with 18 bases in the middle. The CDR3 is made up of 17 amino acids. CDR3 nucleotides: TGCGCCAGCAGTTCCGGTAGTTCGAGCCTAGCCAAAAACATTCAGTACTTC. It translates to CASSSGSSSLAKNIQYF.

There are a few counts of this clonotype. V usage is TRBV7-4 and J usage is TRBJ2-1, with 14 bases matching TRBD2. Germline-derived CDR1 and CDR2 are SGHVT and SQSDAQ. This CDR3 comprises 16 residues. Trimming at V came to 3 bases and at J to 6 bases, leaving 4 bases not matched to a gene. DNA of the CDR3: TGTGCCAGCAGCTTTGGACTAGCGGGGGGCATCAATGAGCAGTTCTTC. Protein: CASSFGLAGGINEQFF.

Only a few counts were recorded for this clonotype. V usage is TRBV9 and J usage is TRBJ2-1; TRBD2 agrees at 8 bases. Germline values: CDR1 SGDLS, CDR2 YYNGEE. The CDR3 consists of 17 residues. Germline trimming cut 3 bases from V and 4 bases from J; bases unmatched to any gene: 12. For the CDR3, the DNA is TGTGCCAGCAGCGACCACTCGGCGACTAGCGAATACAATGAGCAGTTCTTC. Encoded protein: CASSDHSATSEYNEQFF.

This clonotype was seen once. A read error may explain this, as a much larger clone is one base away. This chain uses TRBV11-2 with TRBJ2-2, with TRBD2 as a possible D gene (5 bases). This CDR3 region has 15 residues. CDR1 SGHAT and CDR2 FQNNGV come from the germline V gene. V was cut by 5 bases and J by 7 bases, with 17 bases left in between. Here the CDR3 reads CASSVTGVGVGELFF. CDR3 nucleotides: TGTGCCAGCAGCGTAACCGGGGTGGGAGTCGGGGAGCTGTTTTTT.

About this clonotype: A clone one base away is much larger, so this may be a read error. This chain links TRBV20-1 with TRBJ1-2; weak D call: TRBD1 (6 bases). The germline CDR1 and CDR2 sequences are DFQATT and SNEGSKA (reference sequence). The CDR3 length is 14 residues. CDR3 amino acids: CSAAGQPLVSGFTF. The CDR3 nucleotides are TGCAGTGCTGCCGGACAGCCTCTAGTATCTGGCTTCACCTTC.

This clonotype has only a few counts. This chain uses TRBV4-3 with TRBJ2-3; 7 bases are a match to TRBD2. The germline V gene encodes CDR1 LGHNA and CDR2 YSLEER. The CDR3 totals 16 residues. V shed 4 bases, J shed 2 bases, and the junction held 9 bases outside the gene matches. This CDR3 is CASSREGLSNTDTQYF. The CDR3, as DNA: TGCGCCAGCAGCCGGGAGGGACTTTCCAACACAGATACGCAGTATTTT.

In its sample, this clonotype was seen a few times. The CDR3: CASSWGLRGANTGELFF. CDR3 DNA sequence: TGTGCCAGCAGTTGGGGACTGCGGGGGGCGAACACCGGGGAGCTGTTTTTT. V gene TRBV28 combines with J gene TRBJ2-2; 8 positions agree with TRBD2. Germline assignment: CDR1 MDHEN and CDR2 SYDVKM. Germline trimming cut 4 bases from V and 0 bases from J; bases unmatched to any gene: 7. There are 17 residues in the CDR3.

This clonotype has more than one count but fewer than ten. CDR3 residues: CASSLVSVSEQFF. The CDR3 DNA follows: TGTGCCAGCAGCTTAGTATCGGTTAGTGAGCAGTTCTTC. V is TRBV7-2 and J is TRBJ2-1; D not resolved. CDR3 length equals 13 residues. V was clipped by 1 base and J by 9 bases, with 10 bases between them. From germline, CDR1 is SGHTA and CDR2 FQGNSA.

This clonotype has more than one count but fewer than ten. CDR3: CSVDLQANTEAFF. For the CDR3, the DNA is TGCAGCGTTGATTTACAGGCGAACACTGAAGCTTTCTTT. The rearrangement joins TRBV29-1 to TRBJ1-1; D might be TRBD1 (5 bases). This CDR3 comprises 13 residues. Germline V gene sequence: CDR1 SQVTM, CDR2 ANQGSEA. V lost 3 bases and J 1 base, leaving 9 bases between the germline ends.

This clonotype was counted ten times or more. V is TRBV7-8 and J is TRBJ2-1, with D hard to call. The V gene's germline CDR1 is SGHVS and CDR2 FQNEAQ. The CDR3 is 15 amino acids. V lost 3 bases to trimming and J lost 6 bases, with 15 bases between them. This CDR3 is CASSLLIVRSNEQFF. CDR3 DNA sequence: TGTGCCAGCAGCTTGTTAATAGTTAGATCCAATGAGCAGTTCTTC.

This clonotype has ten or more counts. The V gene is TRBV20-1, the J gene TRBJ2-5, with D tentatively TRBD1 (6 bases). Germline V gene lookup returns CDR1 DFQATT and CDR2 SNEGSKA (reference sequence). V was shortened by 3 bases and J by 5 bases, with 13 bases between the two germline ends. This CDR3 has 13 residues. CDR3 region: CSARVGHMETQYF. CDR3 nucleotide sequence: TGCAGTGCTAGGGTGGGACATATGGAGACCCAGTACTTC.

The chain uses TRBV6-5 and TRBJ1-5; D call uncertain. V lost 6 bases, J lost 2 bases, and 11 bases lay in between. CDR3 length equals 14 residues. Germline loops: CDR1 MNHEY, CDR2 SVGAGI. The CDR3 loop reads CASSPRVGNQPQHF. The CDR3 region has the DNA TGTGCCAGCAGCCCTCGGGTTGGCAATCAGCCCCAGCATTTT.

This clonotype was counted a few times. The chain recombines TRBV7-9 with TRBJ2-5; 7 nucleotides match TRBD2. The CDR3 is made up of 13 amino acids. The ends lost 4 bases at V and 7 bases at J; junction bases unmatched: 6. Germline CDR1 is SEHNR and CDR2 is FQNEAQ (reference sequence). The CDR3 sequence: CASSSTTGGTQYF. The CDR3 DNA reads TGTGCCAGCAGCTCCACAACGGGGGGGACCCAGTACTTC.

This clonotype was seen repeatedly, ten times or more. This chain links TRBV7-9 with TRBJ1-1; tentatively, D is TRBD1 (5 bases). CDR1 and CDR2 from the germline V gene are SEHNR and FQNEAQ (reference sequence). The CDR3 runs to 15 residues. Trimming took off 1 base at V and 5 bases at J, with 14 bases between the two ends. The CDR3 here is CASSLGFGGRTEAFF. Written as DNA, the CDR3 is TGTGCCAGCAGCTTAGGGTTCGGGGGAAGGACTGAAGCTTTCTTT.

The table lists this clonotype with many counts. V and J are TRBV28 and TRBJ1-6, with D perhaps matching TRBD1 (6 bases). CDR1 and CDR2 from the germline V gene are MDHEN and SYDVKM. With 11 bases removed from V and 3 bases from J, the gap between germline ends came to 20 bases. The CDR3 has 16 amino acids. The CDR3 DNA is TGTGCCTGCACCGCTGACAGGTTCCTCTATAATTCACCCCTCCACTTT. The encoded protein is CACTADRFLYNSPLHF.

This clonotype was found many times. The chain is built from TRBV5-6 and TRBJ2-7; 8 bases are a match to TRBD1. J gave up 4 bases and V 4 bases, and 7 bases lay outside the gene matches. Germline assignment: CDR1 SGHDT and CDR2 YYEEEE. The CDR3 sequence is 14 residues long. In nucleotides, the CDR3 is TGTGCCAGCAGCCCAAGGGACAGGAAATACGAGCAGTACTTC. Translated: CASSPRDRKYEQYF. The whole variable domain, filled in from reference TRBV5-6 and TRBJ2-7, reads DAGVTQSPTHLIKTRGQQVTLRCSPKSGHDTVSWYQQALGQGPQFIFQYYEEEERQRGNFPDRFSGHQFPNYSSELNVNALLLGDSALYLCASSPRDRKYEQYFGPGTRLTVT.

The chain has TRBV5-1 and TRBJ1-5; a weak D match, TRBD1 (5 bases). CDR1 is SGHRS, CDR2 YFSETQ, per germline. V lost 0 bases to trimming and J lost 3 bases, with 10 bases between them. CDR3 length: 15 residues. CDR3 DNA sequence: TGCGCCAGCAGCTTGGAAGCAGGGAACAATCAGCCCCAGCATTTT. It encodes CASSLEAGNNQPQHF.

This clonotype has at least ten counts. The chain joins TRBV6-6 to TRBJ1-2; TRBD1 is a possible D gene (6 bases). This CDR3 has 16 residues. CDR1 is MNHNY and CDR2 is SVGAGI in the germline V gene (reference sequence). Trimming removed 2 bases at V and 6 bases at J, with 19 bases between. CDR3 nucleotides: TGTGCCAGCAGTTACCAGACGGACAGCCCAGGGGATGGCTACACCTTC. This codes for CASSYQTDSPGDGYTF.

The sample holds many counts of this clonotype. The rearrangement uses TRBV7-2 and TRBJ2-1; TRBD2 matches at 11 bases. The CDR3 runs to 16 residues. V trimming: 8 bases; J trimming: 6 bases; junction bases outside the gene matches: 12. Looked up from germline, CDR1 is SGHTA and CDR2 is FQGNSA. CDR3 DNA sequence: TGTGCCAGCGTTTCCTCTGGACTAGCGGGCGGCAATGAGCAGTTCTTC. Translation: CASVSSGLAGGNEQFF.